These 8 T cell receptor beta chains were sequenced from one sample in a study of shared clonotypes between healthy human individuals. Clones were sequenced by immunoSEQ multiplex PCR, and TCRdb holds only the in-frame ones, with some missing. The repertoire holds more than 2 million clones, with 90% to 96% as singletons. The sequenced sample was naive CD4+ T cells sorted from blood. Subset reported: CD45RA+ positively selected. The receptors were gathered from a man aged 18 to 30 in good health.

The chain carries TRBV2 and TRBJ2-7; 8 positions agree with TRBD1. Trimming took 1 base from V and 4 from J; bases not matched to a gene: 3. This CDR3 has 14 amino acids. Germline values: CDR1 SNHLY, CDR2 FYNNEI. The CDR3 sequence: CASSEGQGAYEQYF. CDR3 DNA: TGTGCCAGCAGTGAAGGGCAGGGGGCTTACGAGCAGTACTTC.

The DNA for the CDR3 is TGTGCCAGCAGCCTCCGGACAGGGAACATTCAGTACTTC. The encoded protein is CASSLRTGNIQYF. V is TRBV7-8 and J is TRBJ2-4; 8 bases are a match to TRBD1. Trimming removed 5 bases from V and 7 bases from J; junction bases left unmatched: 4. There are 13 residues in the CDR3. Germline V gene sequence: CDR1 SGHVS, CDR2 FQNEAQ.

This sequence joins TRBV6-1 and TRBJ2-2, with TRBD1 matching over 9 bases. The germline gives CDR1 MNHNS, CDR2 SASEGT. Germline trimming cut 4 bases from V and 7 bases from J; bases unmatched to any gene: 7. The CDR3 runs to 15 residues. This CDR3 reads CASSVNRGQVGELFF. The DNA for the CDR3 is TGTGCCAGCAGTGTGAACAGGGGGCAGGTCGGGGAGCTGTTTTTT.

This clone was observed a single time. This chain links TRBV10-3 with TRBJ2-7; D may be TRBD1 (5 bases). This CDR3 region has 14 residues. The V gene's germline CDR1 is ENHRY and CDR2 SYGVKD. Trimming took 5 bases from V and 7 from J, leaving 18 bases between them. The CDR3 sequence is CAISTGAPTVEQYF. The CDR3 nucleotides are TGTGCCATCAGTACAGGAGCACCTACTGTGGAGCAGTACTTC.

The chain recombines TRBV30 with TRBJ2-1; D might be TRBD1 (6 bases). Germline V gene sequence: CDR1 GTSNPN, CDR2 SVGIG (reference sequence). V dropped 1 base and J dropped 13 bases, with 17 bases sitting between them. This CDR3 spans 13 amino acids. The chain's CDR3 is CAWSDNTGLVQFF. As DNA, the CDR3 is TGTGCCTGGAGTGACAACACAGGGCTGGTACAGTTCTTC.

V and J are TRBV30 and TRBJ2-1; 12 bases are shared with TRBD2. The J segment lost 7 bases and the V segment lost 8 bases, leaving 12 bases of the junction unmatched. From germline, CDR1 is GTSNPN and CDR2 SVGIG (reference sequence). This CDR3 spans 15 amino acids. The CDR3 coding sequence is TGTGCCGGGGGAGGACTAGCGGGACCGTCGAATGAGCAGTTCTTC. Translated: CAGGGLAGPSNEQFF.

As for this clone: Other DNA sequences of this sample code for an identical CDR3. The chain uses TRBV18 and TRBJ2-1; 9 bases match TRBD2. V lost 1 base, J lost 7 bases, and 2 bases stayed unmatched. Germline-derived CDR1 and CDR2 are KGHSH and LQKENI. The CDR3 is made up of 14 amino acids. The CDR3 DNA is TGTGCCAGCTCACCACTGGCGGGGGGGAATGAGCAGTTCTTC. Amino acid sequence: CASSPLAGGNEQFF.

The CDR3 loop is CASRVSHSSNQPQHF. CDR3 DNA: TGTGCCAGCAGGGTCTCCCACAGTAGCAATCAGCCCCAGCATTTT. This chain joins TRBV6-5 and TRBJ1-5; no clear D gene. The CDR3 is 15 amino acids. CDR1 is MNHEY, CDR2 SVGAGI, per germline. V lost 6 bases and J lost 0, with 12 bases in between.